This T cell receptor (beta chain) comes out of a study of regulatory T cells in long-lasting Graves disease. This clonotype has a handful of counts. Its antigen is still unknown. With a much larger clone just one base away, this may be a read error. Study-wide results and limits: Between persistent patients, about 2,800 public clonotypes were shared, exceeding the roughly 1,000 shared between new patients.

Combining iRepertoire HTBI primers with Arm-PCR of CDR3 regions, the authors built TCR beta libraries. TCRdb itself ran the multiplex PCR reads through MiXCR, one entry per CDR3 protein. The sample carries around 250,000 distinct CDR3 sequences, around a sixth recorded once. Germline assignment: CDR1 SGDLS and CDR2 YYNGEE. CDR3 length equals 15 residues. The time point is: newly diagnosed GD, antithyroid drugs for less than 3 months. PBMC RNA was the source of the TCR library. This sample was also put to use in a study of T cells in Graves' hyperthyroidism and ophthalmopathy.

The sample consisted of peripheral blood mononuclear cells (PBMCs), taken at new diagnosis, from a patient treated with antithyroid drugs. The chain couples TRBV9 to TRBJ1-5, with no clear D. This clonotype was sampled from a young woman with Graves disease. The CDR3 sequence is CASSTGPYSNQPRHF. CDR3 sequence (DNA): TGTGCCAGCAGCACGGGCCCTTATAGCAATCAGCCCCGGCATTTT.